One T cell receptor beta chain is described in this entry. These data are taken from a study of blood T cell repertoires in COVID-19. Germline loops: CDR1 SGHTA, CDR2 FQGNSA. The ends lost 5 bases at V and 0 bases at J; junction bases unmatched: 7. The CDR3 is 15 residues long. Under the authors' procedure: Cell counts per sample came from amplifying reference gene primers. The protocol was immunoSEQ multiplex PCR, while the TCRdb copy is restricted to in-frame clones and leaves out a portion. V, J and clone size are those of that table, while D and trimming were read from the DNA. The repertoire holds some 74,000 clones, with roughly 80% as singletons.

Sequencing was carried out using peripheral blood. The chain employs TRBV7-2 and TRBJ2-7; TRBD1 matches at 7 bases. This sequence was found in a woman of 80 years or more with active or convalescent COVID-19. The CDR3 spells CASSPGTVRSYEQYF. The CDR3 DNA reads as TGTGCCAGCAGCCCCGGGACAGTCCGCTCCTACGAGCAGTACTTC.